The clone carrying this T cell receptor (beta chain) was counted at least ten times. This record belongs to a study of T cells in Graves' hyperthyroidism and ophthalmopathy. TCR beta CDR3 regions were amplified from RNA. The TCR CDR3 first-round RT-PCR relied on the HTBI primer set. TCRdb re-called the multiplex PCR reads through MiXCR, storing one row per CDR3 protein. The sample includes some 400,000 distinct CDR3 sequences, approximately 19% of them seen just once. Germline lookup yields CDR1 SGHTA and CDR2 FQGTGA. This CDR3 region has 13 residues. Trimming took off 5 bases at V and 2 bases at J, with 9 bases between the two ends.

J is TRBJ2-5 and V is TRBV7-3; D remains unclear. The sequence came from a woman between 18 and 29 years old with Graves' hyperthyroidism. The sample was blood. The CDR3 DNA reads as TGTGCCAGCAGCCCCCACCGACAAGAGACCCAGTACTTC. This translates into CASSPHRQETQYF.